These 13 T cell receptor beta chains were all obtained from the same sample, sequenced in a study of T cells expressing NK-cell markers. From the 5' RACE reads, TCRdb lists one entry per CDR3 protein and no DNA. The table gives about 30,000 distinct CDR3 sequences; the top ten clones make up 60% of it. The sequencing input was blood T cells: a sorted CD56 or NKG2C T cell subset, CD4+ or CD8+ T cells, or bulk PBMC T cells (not recorded which). Source of these receptors: a woman between 18 and 75 years old in good health.

J is TRBJ2-3 and V is TRBV27; with no DNA, the TCRdb D assignment of TRBD1 cannot be verified. Germline assignment: CDR1 MNHEY and CDR2 SMNVEV (reference sequence). The CDR3 runs to 18 residues. The CDR3 here is CASTSLGRGGQGTDTQYF.

The V and J genes are TRBV20-1 and TRBJ1-1. The germline V gene has CDR1 DFQATT and CDR2 SNEGSKA (reference sequence). This CDR3 spans 13 amino acids. CDR3 sequence: CSAKGLRDTEAFF.

The V gene is TRBV11-2, the J gene TRBJ2-1. Germline CDR1 and CDR2: SGHAT and FQNNGV. CDR3 length: 15 amino acids. The CDR3 loop reads CASSLFFDSYNEQFF.

The gene calls are TRBV11-2 and TRBJ2-3; TCRdb's D call of TRBD1 is untestable without DNA. The CDR3 has 14 amino acids. Germline V gene lookup returns CDR1 SGHAT and CDR2 FQNNGV. The CDR3 reads CATSGTGGTDTQYF.

The V call is TRBV4-1, the J call TRBJ1-1; the D call from TCRdb, TRBD1, cannot be confirmed without DNA. CDR3 length: 15 amino acids. The V gene's germline CDR1 is MGHRA and CDR2 YSYEKL. CDR3 in amino acids: CASSQILQGNTEAFF.

The chain combines TRBV13 with TRBJ1-1; TCRdb reports TRBD1, a call that lacks DNA to check it against. Germline loops: CDR1 PRHDT, CDR2 FYEKMQ (reference sequence). The CDR3 runs 13 residues. The CDR3 loop is CASSSGTGPEAFF.

The rearrangement links TRBV11-2 to TRBJ2-7; without DNA, the TCRdb call of TRBD1 cannot be checked. The CDR3 runs to 11 residues. Germline CDR1 and CDR2: SGHAT and FQNNGV. CDR3 region: CASSIRDRQYF.

The chain is built from TRBV20-1 and TRBJ2-7. The CDR3 spans 14 residues. Germline V CDR1 and CDR2: DFQATT, SNEGSKA (reference sequence). The CDR3 region is CSAEDTSNSYEQYF.

V and J are TRBV9 and TRBJ2-7. This CDR3 comprises 15 residues. Germline CDR1 is SGDLS and CDR2 is YYNGEE. The CDR3 sequence is CASSGEQGVPHEQYF.

The V gene is TRBV4-1, the J gene TRBJ2-1; TCRdb names TRBD2, which stays unverified in the absence of DNA. The CDR3 totals 15 residues. Germline CDR1 is MGHRA and CDR2 is YSYEKL. CDR3 region: CASSQASGGYNEQFF.

The rearrangement uses TRBV5-1 and TRBJ2-1; the D call of TRBD1 rests on TCRdb alone, since no DNA is present to check it. The length of the CDR3 is 16 residues. Germline assignment: CDR1 SGHRS and CDR2 YFSETQ. The CDR3 region is CASSSPGTAIDNEQFF.

The chain is built from TRBV5-1 and TRBJ1-1. Per the germline V gene, CDR1 is SGHRS and CDR2 is YFSETQ. CDR3 length: 15 residues. CDR3: CASSGGDGGNTEAFF.

The chain's CDR3 is CASMRGTDTQYF. V usage is TRBV2 and J usage is TRBJ2-3; TCRdb's assignment of TRBD2 cannot be checked, as there is no DNA. The CDR3 loop spans 12 amino acids. CDR1 and CDR2 from the germline V gene are SNHLY and FYNNEI.